This T cell receptor (beta chain) is from a study of blood T cell repertoires in COVID-19. Study context: COVID-19 samples collected from the United States, Italy and Spain covered acute and convalescent phases. Sample material is recorded as cDNA or gDNA derived from T cells, B-cell-depleted T cells, or PBMCs.

In the original workflow: From reference gene primer amplification, estimates of nucleated cell counts were derived. Here immunoSEQ multiplex PCR was the method, and the copy in TCRdb shows in-frame clones only, minus some. V, J and clone size are taken as reported in that table, and D and trimming were inferred from the DNA itself. Of more than 250,000 clones in the sample, around 85% are singletons; the top ten hold approximately 2.2%. Per the germline V gene, CDR1 is SGHVS and CDR2 is FQNEAQ. The V segment lost 5 bases and the J segment 3 bases; nucleotides outside the gene matches: 7. The CDR3 totals 15 residues.

This clonotype was obtained from a woman aged 30 to 39 who had recovered from COVID-19. This rearrangement joins TRBV7-8 to TRBJ1-5; 7 bases line up with TRBD1. The sample was peripheral blood. The CDR3 protein is CASSVGQINNQPQHF. The CDR3 DNA follows: TGTGCCAGCAGCGTGGGACAGATCAACAATCAGCCCCAGCATTTT. Supplemented by reference TRBV7-8 and TRBJ1-5, the full variable domain reads GAGVSQSPRYKVAKRGQDVALRCDPISGHVSLFWYQQALGQGPEFLTYFQNEAQLDKSGLPSDRFFAERPEGSVSTLKIQRTQQEDSAVYLCASSVGQINNQPQHFGDGTRLSIL.